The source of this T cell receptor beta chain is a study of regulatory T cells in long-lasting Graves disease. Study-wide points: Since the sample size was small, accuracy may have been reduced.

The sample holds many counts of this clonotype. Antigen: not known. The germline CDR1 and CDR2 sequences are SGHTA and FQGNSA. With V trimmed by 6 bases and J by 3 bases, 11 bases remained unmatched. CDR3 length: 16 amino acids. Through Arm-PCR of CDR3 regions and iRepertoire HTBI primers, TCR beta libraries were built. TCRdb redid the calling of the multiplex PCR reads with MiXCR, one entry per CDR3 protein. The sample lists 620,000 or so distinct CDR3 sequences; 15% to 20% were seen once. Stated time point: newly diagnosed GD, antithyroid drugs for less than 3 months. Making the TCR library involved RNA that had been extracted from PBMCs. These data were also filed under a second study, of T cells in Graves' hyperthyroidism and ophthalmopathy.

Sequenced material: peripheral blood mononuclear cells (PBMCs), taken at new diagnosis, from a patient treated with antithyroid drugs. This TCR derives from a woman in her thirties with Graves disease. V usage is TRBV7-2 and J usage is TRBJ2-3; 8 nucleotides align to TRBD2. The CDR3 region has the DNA TGTGCCAGCAGATCCCCCGGGAGCGGGAGAACAGATACGCAGTATTTT. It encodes CASRSPGSGRTDTQYF.